This TCR beta chain was sequenced for a study of shared clonotypes between healthy human individuals (dated by TCRdb to 2020 to 2022). For the wider study: The cohort included a few men and a couple of women between 18 and 49 years of age. For each donor, CD4 naive and CD4 memory were each given three plates, CD8 naive was given two plates, and CD8 memory was given one plate. Between about 0.85 and 9.5 billion PBMCs per donor were obtained by leukapheresis. Blood TCR repertoires of five healthy adults were deeply sequenced to estimate repertoire size and the extent of clonotype sharing between individuals. To increase sequencing depth and limit assay-specific biases, different laboratories used diverse techniques to prepare libraries and sequence TCR repertoires. On the study overall, not on this receptor specifically: Only blood was sampled, and tissue TCR repertoires likely differ from those in blood. Across a few donors, roughly 5% of naive CD4, approximately 3.6% of naive CD8, roughly 2.2% of memory CD4, and about 0.44% of memory CD8 clonotypes were shared. Even with the large sequencing depth, rarefaction of the sorted-subset datasets indicated that sequencing was incomplete. Estimated clonotype richness was generally larger for naive than for memory subsets. Compared with non-shared clonotypes, clonotypes shared by all four sorted-subset donors had higher generation probabilities. Pairwise subsampling led to the expectation that sequencing depth would affect the degree of clonotype sharing among donors. The small number of donors limited the genetic and exposure-history diversity represented.

This clone has only a few counts. What antigen it recognizes has not been identified. One base away there is no much larger clone; base qualities are not given. Using the deep immunoSEQ assay, multiplex PCR amplified TCR CDR3 regions from genomic DNA. Genomic DNA extracted from each cell subset was distributed evenly over all wells of several immunoSEQ 96-well plates, and each plate served as one replicate. Each replicate PCR for sorted subsets received about 220 ng genomic DNA, equal to roughly 30,000 T cell genomes. The purified libraries were quantified using a Qubit 3.0 fluorometer, sized with a Bioanalyzer 2100, and then quantified again using the KAPA Library Quantification kit. Every immunoSEQ 96-well plate was sequenced on a separate single-read 150-cycle Illumina NextSeq 550 flow cell. Per the original workflow: Because the immunoSEQ output included only junctional sequences and no quality scores, the filtering could not be the same as the filtering used for full-length reads. To assign V/J genes and CDR3, sequences were annotated using PyIR, a Python wrapper for IgBLAST v1.9, with IMGT germline references. Reads with weak V/J assignments (E-value above 1e-6), missing CDR3, stop codons, out-of-frame junctions, or ambiguous translated residues were removed. A V3J clonotype was defined by an identical inferred V gene, J gene, and CDR3 amino acid sequence. The percentage overlap between two repertoires was calculated by dividing the number of shared unique clonotypes by the size of the smaller repertoire. RTK rarefaction, the Chao1 estimator, and Recon v2.1 estimates of unobserved clonotypes were used to assess repertoire richness. Generation probabilities for all TCRbeta clonotypes obtained by the gDNA method from several donors were computed using OLGA. Entries here come from immuneACCESS through TCRdb and include only in-frame sequences with V and J called. Some clones fail to appear in such tables; in the studies checked, an unresolved V gene covers under half of the shortfall, and the cause of the remainder is unknown. V, J and clone size were drawn from that table, and D and trimming were deduced from the DNA. A total of 85,000 to 100,000 clones appear in this sample, 68% of them only once. Approximately 53% of the sample comes from the top ten.

The donors were healthy, HIV-negative adults who had no recently reported acute infections or vaccinations. Only Caucasian adults living in Nashville, Tennessee, USA were represented among the donors. CD8 memory samples consisted of magnetically selected CD45RO+ cells combined with CCR7-negative CD45RA+ effector memory (TemRA) cells. Blood was obtained by leukapheresis, after which PBMCs were separated by Ficoll-Histopaque density gradient centrifugation and cryopreserved in liquid nitrogen vapor phase. Analytical flow cytometry was used to check the purity and quantity of every magnetically sorted T cell population. Genomic DNA was isolated from each sorted fraction and quantified by UV absorbance on a Nanodrop 2000c. The germline V and J ends show losses of 2 bases and 1 base respectively, and no gene match explains 0 bases of the junction. The CDR3 starts with the cysteine, ends with the phenylalanine, and has 15 residues. The only DNA kept is the CDR3, 45 bases in frame from the first base. Per the germline V gene, MGHDK is the CDR1 and SYGVNS is the CDR2.

The sequence links TRBV25-1 to TRBJ2-2; 8 bases in between match TRBD1. Material for sequencing was memory CD8+ T cells sorted from blood. Taken with the paper, the label for cell subset or site translates to: CD45RO+ cells pooled with CCR7-negative TemRA cells. This receptor was identified in a man in his thirties or forties in good health. The DNA sequence is TGTGCCAGCAGTGAAACAGGGGGGAACACCGGGGAGCTGTTTTTT. Its coded protein is CASSETGGNTGELFF.